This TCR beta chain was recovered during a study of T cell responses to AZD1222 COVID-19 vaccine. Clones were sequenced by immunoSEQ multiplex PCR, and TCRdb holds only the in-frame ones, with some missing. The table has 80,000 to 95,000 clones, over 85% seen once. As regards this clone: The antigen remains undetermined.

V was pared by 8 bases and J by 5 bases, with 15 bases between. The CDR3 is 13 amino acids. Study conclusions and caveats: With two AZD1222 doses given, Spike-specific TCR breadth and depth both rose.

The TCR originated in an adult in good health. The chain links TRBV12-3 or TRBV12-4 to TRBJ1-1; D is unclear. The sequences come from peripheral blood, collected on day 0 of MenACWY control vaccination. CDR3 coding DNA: TGTGCCAGCTCCTTAACCCTAGGGACTGAAGCTTTCTTT. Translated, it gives CASSLTLGTEAFF.